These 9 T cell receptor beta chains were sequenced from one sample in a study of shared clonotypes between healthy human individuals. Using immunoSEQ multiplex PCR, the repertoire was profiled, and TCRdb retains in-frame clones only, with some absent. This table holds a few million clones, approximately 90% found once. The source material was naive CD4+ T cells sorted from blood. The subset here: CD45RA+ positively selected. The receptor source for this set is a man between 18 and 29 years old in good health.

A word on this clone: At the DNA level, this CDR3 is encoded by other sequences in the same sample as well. The CDR3 bases are TGTGCCAGCTCGACCCTCTACGAGCAGTACTTC. Protein sequence: CASSTLYEQYF. The chain has TRBV28 and TRBJ2-7; D remains ambiguous. V was trimmed by 8 bases and J by 3 bases, leaving 8 bases between them. CDR1 and CDR2 (germline): MDHEN, SYDVKM. This CDR3 has 11 residues.

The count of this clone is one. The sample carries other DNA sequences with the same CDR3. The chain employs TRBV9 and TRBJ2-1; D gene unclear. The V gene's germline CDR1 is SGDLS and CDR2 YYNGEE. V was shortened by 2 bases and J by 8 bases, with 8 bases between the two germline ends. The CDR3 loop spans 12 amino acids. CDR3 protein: CASSVDRDEQFF. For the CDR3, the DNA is TGTGCCAGCAGCGTGGACCGAGATGAGCAGTTCTTC. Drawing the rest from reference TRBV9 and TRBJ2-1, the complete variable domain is DSGVTQTPKHLITATGQRVTLRCSPRSGDLSVYWYQQSLDQGLQFLIQYYNGEERAKGNILERFSAQQFPDLHSELNLSSLELGDSALYFCASSVDRDEQFFGPGTRLTVL.

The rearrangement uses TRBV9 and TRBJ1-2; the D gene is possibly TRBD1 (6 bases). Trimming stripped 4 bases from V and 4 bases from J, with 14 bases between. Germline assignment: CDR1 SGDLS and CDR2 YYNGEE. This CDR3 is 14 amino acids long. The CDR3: CASSPGQPLYGYTF. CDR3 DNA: TGTGCCAGCAGCCCCGGACAGCCCCTCTATGGCTACACCTTC.

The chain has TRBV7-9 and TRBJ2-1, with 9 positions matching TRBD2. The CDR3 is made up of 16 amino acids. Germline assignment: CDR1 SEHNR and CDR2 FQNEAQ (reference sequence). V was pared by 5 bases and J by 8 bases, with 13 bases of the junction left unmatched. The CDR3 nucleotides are TGTGCCAGCAGCCAGGTACTAGCGGGCGAGAAGGATGAGCAGTTCTTC. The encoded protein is CASSQVLAGEKDEQFF.

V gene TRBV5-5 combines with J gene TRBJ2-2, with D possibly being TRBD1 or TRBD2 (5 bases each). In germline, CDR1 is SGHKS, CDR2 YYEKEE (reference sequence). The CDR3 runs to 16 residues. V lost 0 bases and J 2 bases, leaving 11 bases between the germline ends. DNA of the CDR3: TGTGCCAGCAGCTTGGAAGGGGCGGGCAACACCGGGGAGCTGTTTTTT. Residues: CASSLEGAGNTGELFF. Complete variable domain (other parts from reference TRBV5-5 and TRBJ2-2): DAGVTQSPTHLIKTRGQQVTLRCSPISGHKSVSWYQQVLGQGPQFIFQYYEKEERGRGNFPDRFSARQFPNYSSELNVNALLLGDSALYLCASSLEGAGNTGELFFGEGSRLTVL.

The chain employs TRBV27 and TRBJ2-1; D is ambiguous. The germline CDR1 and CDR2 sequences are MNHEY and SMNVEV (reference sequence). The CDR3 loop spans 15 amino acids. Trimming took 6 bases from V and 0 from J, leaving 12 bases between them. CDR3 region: CASRVGSSSYNEQFF. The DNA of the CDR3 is TGTGCCAGCAGGGTGGGGTCCAGCTCCTACAATGAGCAGTTCTTC.

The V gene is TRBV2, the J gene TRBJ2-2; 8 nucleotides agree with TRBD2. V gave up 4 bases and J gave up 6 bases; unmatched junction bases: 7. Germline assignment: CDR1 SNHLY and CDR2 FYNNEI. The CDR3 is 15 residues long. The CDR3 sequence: CASSGAGGAAGELFF. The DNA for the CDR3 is TGTGCCAGCAGTGGGGCCGGGGGGGCCGCCGGGGAGCTGTTTTTT.

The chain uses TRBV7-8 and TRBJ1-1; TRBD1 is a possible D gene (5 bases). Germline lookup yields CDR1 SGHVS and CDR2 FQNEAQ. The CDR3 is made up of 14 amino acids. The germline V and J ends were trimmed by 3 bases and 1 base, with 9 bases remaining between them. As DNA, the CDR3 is TGTGCCAGCAGCTTCGGACATTCGAACACTGAAGCTTTCTTT. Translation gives CASSFGHSNTEAFF.

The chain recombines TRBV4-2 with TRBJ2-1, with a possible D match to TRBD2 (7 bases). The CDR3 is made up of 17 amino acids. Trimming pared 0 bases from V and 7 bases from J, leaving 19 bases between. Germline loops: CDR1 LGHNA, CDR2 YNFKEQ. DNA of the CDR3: TGTGCCAGCAGCCAAGATGGGGGCGGGGGCTACGTGAATGAGCAGTTCTTC. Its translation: CASSQDGGGGYVNEQFF.